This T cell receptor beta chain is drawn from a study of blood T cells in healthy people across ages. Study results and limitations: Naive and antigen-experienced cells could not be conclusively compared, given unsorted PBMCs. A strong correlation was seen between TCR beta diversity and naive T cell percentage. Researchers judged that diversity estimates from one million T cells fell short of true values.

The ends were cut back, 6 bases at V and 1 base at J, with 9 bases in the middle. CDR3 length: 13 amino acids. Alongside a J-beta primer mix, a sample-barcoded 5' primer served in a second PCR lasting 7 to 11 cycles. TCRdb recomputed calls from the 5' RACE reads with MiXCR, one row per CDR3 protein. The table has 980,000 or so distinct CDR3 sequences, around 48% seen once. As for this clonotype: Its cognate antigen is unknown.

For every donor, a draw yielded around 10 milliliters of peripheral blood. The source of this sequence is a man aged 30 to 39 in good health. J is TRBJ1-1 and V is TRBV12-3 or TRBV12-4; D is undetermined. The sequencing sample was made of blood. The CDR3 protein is CASRPAPNTEAFF. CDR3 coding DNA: TGTGCCAGCAGGCCGGCCCCGAACACTGAAGCTTTCTTT.